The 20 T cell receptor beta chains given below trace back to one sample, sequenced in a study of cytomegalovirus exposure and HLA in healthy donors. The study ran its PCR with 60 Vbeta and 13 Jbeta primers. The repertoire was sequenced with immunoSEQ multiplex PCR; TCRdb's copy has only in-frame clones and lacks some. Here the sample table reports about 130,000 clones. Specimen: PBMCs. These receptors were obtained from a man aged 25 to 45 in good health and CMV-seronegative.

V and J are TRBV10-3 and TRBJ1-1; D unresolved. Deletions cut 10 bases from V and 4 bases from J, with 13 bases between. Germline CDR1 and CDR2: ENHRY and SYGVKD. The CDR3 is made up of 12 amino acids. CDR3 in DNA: TGTGCCACAGCAGACGGGGTCACTGAAGCTTTCTTT. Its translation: CATADGVTEAFF.

CDR3 DNA: TGTGCCAGTAGTATCGACAGGGAGGTGGAAGCTTTCTTT. Protein: CASSIDREVEAFF. The chain carries TRBV19 and TRBJ1-1; 7 bases are shared with TRBD1. This CDR3 is 13 amino acids long. J was trimmed by 8 bases and V by 3 bases; bases with no gene match: 6. Germline-derived CDR1 and CDR2 are LNHDA and SQIVND (reference sequence).

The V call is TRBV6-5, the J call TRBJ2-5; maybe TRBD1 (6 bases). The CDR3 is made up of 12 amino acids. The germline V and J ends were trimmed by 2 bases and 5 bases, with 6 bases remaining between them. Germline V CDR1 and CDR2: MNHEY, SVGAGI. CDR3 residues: CASSYRGETQYF. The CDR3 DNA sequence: TGTGCCAGCAGTTACAGGGGGGAGACCCAGTACTTC.

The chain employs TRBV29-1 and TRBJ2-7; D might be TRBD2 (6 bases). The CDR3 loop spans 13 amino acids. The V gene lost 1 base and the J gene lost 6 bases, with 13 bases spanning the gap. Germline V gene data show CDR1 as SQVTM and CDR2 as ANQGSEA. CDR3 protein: CSVEAGVSGEQYF. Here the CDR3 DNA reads TGCAGCGTTGAAGCGGGAGTGTCGGGCGAGCAGTACTTC.

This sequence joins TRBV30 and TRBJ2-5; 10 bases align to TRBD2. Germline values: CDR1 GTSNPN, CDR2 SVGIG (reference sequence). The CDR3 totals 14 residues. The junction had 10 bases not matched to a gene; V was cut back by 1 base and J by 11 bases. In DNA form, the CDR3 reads TGTGCCTGGAGTGCTCTAGCGGGAGTCGGGGAGCAGTACTTC. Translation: CAWSALAGVGEQYF.

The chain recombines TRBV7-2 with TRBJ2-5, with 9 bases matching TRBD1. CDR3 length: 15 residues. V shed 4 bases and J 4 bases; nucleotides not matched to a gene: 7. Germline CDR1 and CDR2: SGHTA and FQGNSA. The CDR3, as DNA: TGTGCCAGCAGCTCTAACAGGGGGCGTGTAGAGACCCAGTACTTC. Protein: CASSSNRGRVETQYF.

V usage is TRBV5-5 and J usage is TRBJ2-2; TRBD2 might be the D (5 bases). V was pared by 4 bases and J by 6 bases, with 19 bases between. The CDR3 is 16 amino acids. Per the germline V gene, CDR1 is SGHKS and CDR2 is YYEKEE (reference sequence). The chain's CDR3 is CASSTGIAKGPGELFF. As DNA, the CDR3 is TGTGCCAGCAGCACGGGGATCGCAAAGGGTCCCGGGGAGCTGTTTTTT.

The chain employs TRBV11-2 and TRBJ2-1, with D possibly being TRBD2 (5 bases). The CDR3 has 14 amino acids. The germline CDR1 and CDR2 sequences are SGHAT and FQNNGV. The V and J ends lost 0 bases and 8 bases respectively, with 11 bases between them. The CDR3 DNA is TGTGCCAGCAGCTTAGAGAGGGAAAAGGATGAGCAGTTCTTC. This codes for CASSLEREKDEQFF. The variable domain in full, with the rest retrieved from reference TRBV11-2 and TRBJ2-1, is EAGVAQSPRYKIIEKRQSVAFWCNPISGHATLYWYQQILGQGPKLLIQFQNNGVVDDSQLPKDRFSAERLKGVDSTLKIQPAKLEDSAVYLCASSLEREKDEQFFGPGTRLTVL.

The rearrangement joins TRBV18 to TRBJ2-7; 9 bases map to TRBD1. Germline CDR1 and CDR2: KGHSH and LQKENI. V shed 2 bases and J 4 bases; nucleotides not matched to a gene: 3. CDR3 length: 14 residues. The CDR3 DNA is TGTGCCAGCTCACCAGGACAGGGGTGGTACGAGCAGTACTTC. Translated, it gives CASSPGQGWYEQYF.

CDR3 region: CASSMGGAYNEQFF. CDR3 coding DNA: TGTGCCAGTAGTATGGGAGGGGCCTACAATGAGCAGTTCTTC. The gene calls are TRBV19 and TRBJ2-1; 7 positions agree with TRBD2. Per the germline V gene, CDR1 is LNHDA and CDR2 is SQIVND (reference sequence). J was trimmed by 2 bases and V by 3 bases; bases with no gene match: 1. The CDR3 loop spans 14 amino acids.

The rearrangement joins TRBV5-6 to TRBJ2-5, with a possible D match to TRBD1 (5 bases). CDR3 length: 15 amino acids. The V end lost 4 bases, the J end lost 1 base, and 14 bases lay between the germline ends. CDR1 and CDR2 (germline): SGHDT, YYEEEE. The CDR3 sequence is CASSTGWGGQETQYF. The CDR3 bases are TGTGCCAGCAGCACTGGGTGGGGCGGCCAAGAGACCCAGTACTTC.

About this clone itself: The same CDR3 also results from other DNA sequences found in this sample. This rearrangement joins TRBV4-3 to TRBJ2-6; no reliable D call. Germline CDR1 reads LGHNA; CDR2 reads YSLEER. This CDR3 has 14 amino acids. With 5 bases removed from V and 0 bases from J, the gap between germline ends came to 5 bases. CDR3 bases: TGCGCCAGCAGCTTGAGCTCTGGGGCCAACGTCCTGACTTTC. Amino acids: CASSLSSGANVLTF.

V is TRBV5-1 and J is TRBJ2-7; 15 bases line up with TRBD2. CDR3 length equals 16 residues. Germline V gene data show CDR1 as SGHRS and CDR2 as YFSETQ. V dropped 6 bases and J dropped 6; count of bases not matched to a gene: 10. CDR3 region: CASKFDPGLAGGEQYF. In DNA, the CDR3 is TGCGCCAGCAAATTCGATCCGGGACTAGCGGGAGGCGAGCAGTACTTC.

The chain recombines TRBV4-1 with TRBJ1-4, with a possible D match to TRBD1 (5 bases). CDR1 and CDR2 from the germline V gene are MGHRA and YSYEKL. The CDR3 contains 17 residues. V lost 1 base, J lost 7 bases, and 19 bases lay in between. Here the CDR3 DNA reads TGCGCCAGCAGCCAAGCGGCCCCACGGGGGTCTGGTGAAAAACTGTTTTTT. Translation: CASSQAAPRGSGEKLFF.

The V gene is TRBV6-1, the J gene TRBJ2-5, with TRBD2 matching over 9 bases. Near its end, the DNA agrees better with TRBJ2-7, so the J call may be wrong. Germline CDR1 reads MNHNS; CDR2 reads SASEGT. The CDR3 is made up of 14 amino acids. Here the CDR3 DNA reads TGTGCCAGCAGCGAGACTAGCGGTCTCTACGAGCAGTACTTC. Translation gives CASSETSGLYEQYF.

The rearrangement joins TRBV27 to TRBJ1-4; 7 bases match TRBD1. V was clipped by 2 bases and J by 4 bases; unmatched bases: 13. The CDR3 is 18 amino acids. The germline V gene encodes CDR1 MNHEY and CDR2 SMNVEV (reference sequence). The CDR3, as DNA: TGTGCCAGCAGTTTAAGGGGGACCTTAGGGGACAGTAATGAAAAACTGTTTTTT. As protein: CASSLRGTLGDSNEKLFF.

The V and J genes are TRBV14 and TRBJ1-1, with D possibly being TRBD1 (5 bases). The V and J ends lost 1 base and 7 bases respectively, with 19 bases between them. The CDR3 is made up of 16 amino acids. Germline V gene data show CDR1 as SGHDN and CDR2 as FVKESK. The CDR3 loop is CASSQAVNDGGDEAFF. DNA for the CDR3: TGTGCCAGCAGCCAAGCAGTCAACGACGGGGGAGATGAAGCTTTCTTT.

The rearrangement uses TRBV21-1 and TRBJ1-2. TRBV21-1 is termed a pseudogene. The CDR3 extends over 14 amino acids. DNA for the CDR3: TGTGCCAGCAGTTACCGGGGGGTCAACTATGGCTACACCTTC. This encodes CASSYRGVNYGYTF.

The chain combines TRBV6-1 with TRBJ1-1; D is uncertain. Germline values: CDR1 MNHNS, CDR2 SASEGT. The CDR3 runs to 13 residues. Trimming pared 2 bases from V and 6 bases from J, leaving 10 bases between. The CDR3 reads CASSEIIPSEAFF. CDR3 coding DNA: TGTGCCAGCAGTGAAATAATCCCCTCTGAAGCTTTCTTT.

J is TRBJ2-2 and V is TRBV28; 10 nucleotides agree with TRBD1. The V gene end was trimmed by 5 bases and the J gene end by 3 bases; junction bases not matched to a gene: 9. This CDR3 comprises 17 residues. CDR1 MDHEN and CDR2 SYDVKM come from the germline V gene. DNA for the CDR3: TGTGCCAGCAGTGCGGGGACAGGGGCCGCGTACACCGGGGAGCTGTTTTTT. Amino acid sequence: CASSAGTGAAYTGELFF.